The 8 T cell receptor beta chains presented below share a single source sample, sequenced in a study of Graves' ophthalmopathy and Graves' hyperthyroidism. As the template, RNA transcripts were used to amplify TCR beta CDR3 regions. Following a first-round RT-PCR that used HTBI primers, a second-round multiplex PCR was carried out. Each CDR3 protein is one row after TCRdb ran MiXCR on the multiplex PCR reads. The top ten hold 2% to 3% of the sample, which has about 370,000 distinct CDR3 sequences, approximately 17% seen once. Specimen: peripheral blood. All receptors come from an adult woman with stable Graves' hyperthyroidism.

Many counts were recorded for this clonotype. The chain joins TRBV7-9 to TRBJ2-2; tentatively, D is TRBD1 (5 bases). Germline CDR1 is SEHNR and CDR2 is FQNEAQ (reference sequence). Trimming stripped 2 bases from V and 0 bases from J, with 16 bases between. This CDR3 contains 18 residues. The chain's CDR3 is CASSLSRASPSNTGELFF. Written as DNA, the CDR3 is TGTGCCAGCAGCTTAAGCAGGGCCTCGCCCTCGAACACCGGGGAGCTGTTTTTT.

Concerning this clonotype: Given a much more abundant clone one base away, this may be a read error. The chain has TRBV27 and TRBJ1-2; D is ambiguous. Trimming left V 6 bases short and J 0 bases short, with 11 bases between. Germline V gene lookup returns CDR1 MNHEY and CDR2 SMNVEV (reference sequence). The CDR3 has 14 amino acids. CDR3 bases: TGTGCCAGCAGCGTATCGTCTCCTAACTATGGCTACACCTTC. Amino acids: CASSVSSPNYGYTF.

Ten or more counts support this clonotype. The chain joins TRBV29-1 to TRBJ2-3; 9 bases align to TRBD2. With V trimmed by 7 bases and J by 2 bases, 4 bases remained unmatched. CDR3 size: 13 residues. From germline, CDR1 is SQVTM and CDR2 ANQGSEA. Here the CDR3 reads CSGTSGHTDTQYF. CDR3 coding DNA: TGCAGCGGCACTAGCGGGCACACAGATACGCAGTATTTT.

This clonotype came up many times. CDR3 region: CASSQGSGSSNQPQHF. CDR3 DNA sequence: TGCGCCAGCAGCCAAGGTTCCGGCAGTAGCAATCAGCCCCAGCATTTT. The V and J genes are TRBV4-1 and TRBJ1-5; D is ambiguous. Trimming took off 1 base at V and 0 bases at J, with 10 bases between the two ends. This CDR3 has 16 amino acids. Looked up from germline, CDR1 is MGHRA and CDR2 is YSYEKL.

This clonotype was counted ten times or more. This chain links TRBV15 with TRBJ1-5, with 9 bases fitting TRBD1. V lost 6 bases to trimming and J lost 6 bases; unmatched junction nucleotides: 9. Germline CDR1 LNHNV, CDR2 YYDKDF (reference sequence). This CDR3 is 15 amino acids long. CDR3 nucleotide sequence: TGTGCCACCAGTATAAGACAGGGGGACGTTCAGCCCCAGCATTTT. Translation gives CATSIRQGDVQPQHF.

The chain links TRBV27 to TRBJ1-2, with a tentative D call TRBD1 (6 bases). Germline CDR1 and CDR2: MNHEY and SMNVEV (reference sequence). The CDR3 consists of 18 residues. V gave up 5 bases and J gave up 2 bases, with 24 bases separating them. The CDR3 protein is CASSPSFPGHMTNYGYTF. CDR3 DNA sequence: TGTGCCAGCAGTCCCTCTTTTCCGGGACACATGACCAACTATGGCTACACCTTC.

The V gene is TRBV18, the J gene TRBJ1-3; no reliable D call. V lost 0 bases and J lost 0, with 9 bases in between. The CDR3 sequence is 16 residues long. Germline V CDR1 and CDR2: KGHSH, LQKENI. Here the CDR3 DNA reads TGTGCCAGCTCACCACCGATGGGGTCCTCTGGAAACACCATATATTTT. Translating it yields CASSPPMGSSGNTIYF.

This clonotype came up a few times. This sequence may be a read error, since a much larger clone differs from it by one base. This CDR3 is CATSGWGEGETQYF. CDR3 bases: TGTGCCACCAGTGGTTGGGGGGAGGGGGAGACCCAGTACTTC. The chain carries TRBV24-1 and TRBJ2-5; TRBD2 aligns across 7 bases. The germline V gene has CDR1 KGHDR and CDR2 SFDVKD. This CDR3 comprises 14 residues. V was clipped by 5 bases and J by 5 bases; unmatched bases: 7.